This TCR beta chain was sequenced in a study of blood T cell repertoires in COVID-19. Overall study context: Nucleic acid was either cDNA or gDNA, and it came from T cells, B-cell-depleted T cells, or PBMCs.

This clone was observed a few times. The V gene's germline CDR1 is GTSNPN and CDR2 SVGIG (reference sequence). Trimming took off 0 bases at V and 0 bases at J, with 5 bases between the two ends. The length of the CDR3 is 13 residues. TCRdb's copy holds only in-frame clones and misses some; the assay was immunoSEQ multiplex PCR. Of under 250,000 clones listed, about 86% are singletons. This clonotype was obtained from a man in his forties with active or convalescent COVID-19. This chain joins TRBV30 and TRBJ1-2; D not certain. Sequencing was done on a sample of peripheral blood. The chain's CDR3 is CAWSVQPNYGYTF. CDR3 nucleotide sequence: TGTGCCTGGAGTGTACAGCCTAACTATGGCTACACCTTC.